A single sample gave rise to the 24 T cell receptor beta chains below, sequenced in a study of cytomegalovirus exposure and HLA in healthy donors. PCR employed 60 Vbeta and 13 Jbeta primers. The assay was immunoSEQ multiplex PCR, and TCRdb's table has in-frame clones only and misses some. Counted here are 150,000 to 200,000 clones, about 9% occurring once; the ten biggest clones make up over 1%. The sequenced material came from PBMCs. Receptors were obtained from a woman in her thirties in good health and CMV-seropositive.

There are a few counts of this clone. The V call is TRBV2, the J call TRBJ2-6; D is ambiguous. V gave up 1 base and J gave up 2 bases, with 9 bases separating them. The CDR3 length is 16 residues. Germline CDR1 reads SNHLY; CDR2 reads FYNNEI. The CDR3 reads CASSEGRHTGANVLTF. The CDR3 nucleotides are TGTGCCAGCAGTGAAGGCAGGCATACTGGGGCCAACGTCCTGACTTTC.

This rearrangement joins TRBV5-4 to TRBJ2-5; 11 nucleotides align to TRBD1. Germline CDR1 SGHNT, CDR2 YYREEE (reference sequence). The J segment lost 5 bases and the V segment lost 3 bases, leaving 3 bases of the junction unmatched. This CDR3 has 14 residues. The CDR3 nucleotides are TGTGCCAGCAGCTGGGACAGGGGGGTCGAGACCCAGTACTTC. Protein sequence: CASSWDRGVETQYF.

The V call is TRBV5-4, the J call TRBJ2-7; D might be TRBD2 (6 bases). The CDR3 covers 14 residues. Deletions cut 4 bases from V and 4 bases from J, with 15 bases between. The germline CDR1 and CDR2 sequences are SGHNT and YYREEE (reference sequence). CDR3 sequence: CASSVRTTPYEQYF. The CDR3 DNA is TGTGCCAGCAGCGTAAGGACTACCCCATACGAGCAGTACTTC.

The chain joins TRBV6-5 to TRBJ2-5, with 7 positions matching TRBD1. The CDR3 is made up of 14 amino acids. The V and J ends lost 1 base and 5 bases, in that order; junction bases with no gene match: 4. Germline V gene sequence: CDR1 MNHEY, CDR2 SVGAGI. CDR3 bases: TGTGCCAGCAGTTACTTCCAACAGGGGGAGACCCAGTACTTC. Residues: CASSYFQQGETQYF.

Written as DNA, the CDR3 is TGTGCCAGCTCACCACCGGCAGGGGGCGAGGTGGCTGAAGCTTTCTTT. Its translation is CASSPPAGGEVAEAFF. The chain has TRBV18 and TRBJ1-1; TRBD1 matches at 8 bases. V gave up 0 bases and J gave up 6 bases; unmatched junction bases: 9. The CDR3 has 16 amino acids. Germline V gene lookup returns CDR1 KGHSH and CDR2 LQKENI.

The rearrangement links TRBV11-2 to TRBJ2-7; 8 nucleotides match TRBD2. The CDR3 totals 17 residues. Germline V gives CDR1 SGHAT, CDR2 FQNNGV. With V trimmed by 4 bases and J by 6 bases, 17 bases remained unmatched. The CDR3: CASSYSSGSRLAFEQYF. CDR3 bases: TGTGCCAGCAGCTATTCGAGCGGGAGCCGACTCGCGTTCGAGCAGTACTTC.

The chain links TRBV5-4 to TRBJ1-5; TRBD1 agrees at 7 bases. Trimming cost V 4 bases and J 3 bases; bases outside gene matches: 4. The CDR3 sequence is 14 residues long. CDR1 is SGHNT and CDR2 is YYREEE in the germline V gene (reference sequence). The CDR3 loop is CASSIDRDNQPQHF. The CDR3 nucleotides read TGTGCCAGCAGCATCGACAGGGACAATCAGCCCCAGCATTTT.

The J gene is TRBJ2-4, the V gene TRBV9; D perhaps matches TRBD1 (5 bases). This CDR3 region has 16 residues. Trimming cost V 4 bases and J 0 bases, with 14 bases left between them. In germline, CDR1 is SGDLS, CDR2 YYNGEE. The CDR3 loop reads CASSPRQSLAKNIQYF. In nucleotides, the CDR3 is TGTGCCAGCAGCCCCCGACAGTCTCTAGCCAAAAACATTCAGTACTTC.

This clone was recorded a few times. This sequence joins TRBV6-5 and TRBJ2-7; D remains unclear. V lost 8 bases, J lost 2 bases, and 10 bases lay in between. This CDR3 contains 12 residues. Germline CDR1 and CDR2: MNHEY and SVGAGI. The CDR3 DNA follows: TGTGCCAGCTCCCACAGCCCCTACGAGCAGTACTTC. Its translation is CASSHSPYEQYF.

This clone was recorded a few times. CDR3 protein: CSAPAGYEQYF. CDR3 in DNA: TGCAGTGCTCCGGCCGGGTACGAGCAGTACTTC. The V call is TRBV20-1, the J call TRBJ2-7; D remains unclear. This CDR3 is 11 amino acids long. Trimming removed 5 bases at V and 4 bases at J, with 9 bases between. Germline V gene sequence: CDR1 DFQATT, CDR2 SNEGSKA (reference sequence).

V and J are TRBV5-1 and TRBJ2-5; weak D call: TRBD2 (6 bases). Germline values: CDR1 SGHRS, CDR2 YFSETQ. Between the trimmed V and J ends, which lost 1 base and 1 base, there was a span of 8 bases. The CDR3 runs 14 residues. The CDR3: CASSLLRGQETQYF. The CDR3 DNA sequence: TGCGCCAGCAGCTTGTTGCGGGGCCAAGAGACCCAGTACTTC.

This clone was counted between two and nine times. J is TRBJ1-5 and V is TRBV9; a weak D match, TRBD1 (5 bases). Trimming removed 0 bases from V and 6 bases from J, with 13 bases in between. CDR3 size: 15 residues. Germline CDR1 SGDLS, CDR2 YYNGEE. In DNA form, the CDR3 reads TGTGCCAGCAGCGTAGGAGGGGAGGGAGGTCAGCCCCAGCATTTT. Amino acid sequence: CASSVGGEGGQPQHF.

The chain combines TRBV29-1 with TRBJ1-5, with D tentatively TRBD1 (5 bases). Trimming removed 4 bases from V and 9 bases from J, with 10 bases in between. The V gene's germline CDR1 is SQVTM and CDR2 ANQGSEA. There are 11 residues in the CDR3. The CDR3 loop is CSVGQTWPQHF. The DNA of the CDR3 is TGCAGCGTTGGACAGACATGGCCCCAGCATTTT.

This clone has just a few counts. J is TRBJ1-1 and V is TRBV27; 7 bases are shared with TRBD1. V lost 3 bases, J lost 3 bases, and 7 bases stayed unmatched. The V gene's germline CDR1 is MNHEY and CDR2 SMNVEV (reference sequence). The CDR3 is 15 residues long. The CDR3 reads CASSFRQGDDTEAFF. The CDR3 coding sequence is TGTGCCAGCAGTTTTAGACAGGGCGATGACACTGAAGCTTTCTTT.

The chain employs TRBV19 and TRBJ1-4, with TRBD1 matching over 11 bases. The germline gives CDR1 LNHDA, CDR2 SQIVND (reference sequence). V shed 3 bases and J 8 bases; nucleotides not matched to a gene: 2. The CDR3 contains 14 residues. CDR3 nucleotide sequence: TGTGCCAGTAGTATCGGACAGGGGGCGGAAAAACTGTTTTTT. Protein product: CASSIGQGAEKLFF. The full variable domain, completed using reference TRBV19 and TRBJ1-4, is DGGITQSPKYLFRKEGQNVTLSCEQNLNHDAMYWYRQDPGQGLRLIYYSQIVNDFQKGDIAEGYSVSREKKESFPLTVTSAQKNPTAFYLCASSIGQGAEKLFFGSGTQLSVL.

This clone was seen a single time. The chain is built from TRBV10-3 and TRBJ1-4; D gene unclear. The V gene lost 7 bases and the J gene lost 7 bases, with 13 bases spanning the gap. There are 13 residues in the CDR3. CDR1 is ENHRY and CDR2 is SYGVKD in the germline V gene. The CDR3 nucleotides read TGTGCCATCACCGGCCGGGAGGGTGAAAAACTGTTTTTT. Encoded protein: CAITGREGEKLFF.

The chain carries TRBV12-5 and TRBJ2-7; 10 nucleotides agree with TRBD1. After removal of 6 bases from V and 2 bases from J, the junction contained 4 bases not matched to a gene. Germline values: CDR1 LGHNT, CDR2 FRNRAP. The CDR3 is 14 amino acids. The CDR3 DNA is TGTGCTAGTGGACCGGGACAGGGGACCTACGAGCAGTACTTC. It encodes CASGPGQGTYEQYF.

This clone has only a few counts. The chain is built from TRBV7-8 and TRBJ1-2; D is undetermined. From germline, CDR1 is SGHVS and CDR2 FQNEAQ. The V end lost 5 bases, the J end lost 4 bases, and 23 bases lay between the germline ends. The CDR3 spans 17 residues. The CDR3 loop reads CASSLVARSVGTYGYTF. In DNA, the CDR3 is TGTGCCAGCAGCCTCGTAGCTCGCAGCGTCGGAACCTATGGCTACACCTTC.

This chain uses TRBV19 with TRBJ2-7; 7 nucleotides agree with TRBD1. CDR1 and CDR2 (germline): LNHDA, SQIVND (reference sequence). Trimming removed 5 bases from V and 0 bases from J; junction bases left unmatched: 10. The CDR3 totals 16 residues. Here the CDR3 DNA reads TGTGCCAGTAGTTCCAGTTCAGGGGGTAGCTCCTACGAGCAGTACTTC. Translation: CASSSSSGGSSYEQYF.

This chain uses TRBV4-1 with TRBJ2-2, with 9 bases that match TRBD2. Germline CDR1 is MGHRA and CDR2 is YSYEKL. The CDR3 consists of 18 residues. Trimming removed 4 bases from V and 5 bases from J; junction bases left unmatched: 14. DNA for the CDR3: TGCGCCAGCAGCCTACCGGCGGGATGGCGGGAGGGTACCGGGGAGCTGTTTTTT. Translating it yields CASSLPAGWREGTGELFF.

This chain uses TRBV28 with TRBJ2-1; a possible D gene is TRBD2 (5 bases). This CDR3 contains 15 residues. Germline lookup yields CDR1 MDHEN and CDR2 SYDVKM. With 4 bases removed from V and 0 bases from J, the gap between germline ends came to 10 bases. In DNA, the CDR3 is TGTGCCAGCAGTTCCCCCGGGAACTCCTACAATGAGCAGTTCTTC. Amino acids: CASSSPGNSYNEQFF. Using reference TRBV28 and TRBJ2-1 for the parts outside the CDR3, the full variable domain is DVKVTQSSRYLVKRTGEKVFLECVQDMDHENMFWYRQDPGLGLRLIYFSYDVKMKEKGDIPEGYSVSREKKERFSLILESASTNQTSMYLCASSSPGNSYNEQFFGPGTRLTVL.

J is TRBJ2-2 and V is TRBV19; 12 nucleotides match TRBD2. The CDR3 is 16 residues long. V was clipped by 7 bases and J by 4 bases; unmatched bases: 7. Germline assignment: CDR1 LNHDA and CDR2 SQIVND (reference sequence). The CDR3 coding sequence is TGTGCCAGTATCCGGACTAGCGGGATCGTCACCGGGGAGCTGTTTTTT. Its translation is CASIRTSGIVTGELFF.

The gene calls are TRBV2 and TRBJ1-5, with D hard to call. V was clipped by 3 bases and J by 7 bases, with 13 bases between them. Per germline, CDR1 SNHLY and CDR2 FYNNEI. CDR3 size: 14 residues. Here the CDR3 DNA reads TGTGCCAGCAGTGATAAGAGCCTTCTACAGCCCCAGCATTTT. Translated, it gives CASSDKSLLQPQHF. The full variable domain, completed using reference TRBV2 and TRBJ1-5, is EPEVTQTPSHQVTQMGQEVILRCVPISNHLYFYWYRQILGQKVEFLVSFYNNEISEKSEIFDDQFSVERPDGSNFTLKIRSTKLEDSAMYFCASSDKSLLQPQHFGDGTRLSIL.

The rearrangement joins TRBV7-8 to TRBJ1-1, with D unresolved. Trimming pared 4 bases from V and 3 bases from J, leaving 9 bases between. The germline gives CDR1 SGHVS, CDR2 FQNEAQ. CDR3 length: 13 residues. The CDR3 loop reads CASSYLGDTEAFF. DNA of the CDR3: TGTGCCAGCAGCTACCTAGGAGACACTGAAGCTTTCTTT.